The T cell receptor (beta chain) described here comes from a study of CD8+CD57+ T cells in acquired aplastic anemia. Study-wide context: Isolated CD4+ and CD8+ cells, once sorted, yielded DNA averaging about 3 ug.

Patients sequenced had flow cytometry evidence of CD8+CD57+ cell expansion. Prior therapy had not been administered to any patient at the time of blood sampling. This clonotype was seen a few times. Researchers used genomic DNA as the template to profile TCR beta VDJ and CDR3. TCRdb ran MiXCR on the reads and lists one entry per CDR3 protein. The table has 260,000 or so distinct CDR3 sequences, around half seen once. V lost 2 bases to trimming and J lost 8 bases, with 21 bases between them. Per the germline V gene, CDR1 is SGHTA and CDR2 is FQGNSA. CDR3 length: 17 amino acids. V usage is TRBV7-2 and J usage is TRBJ1-4; TRBD1 might be the D (5 bases). Sequenced sample: sorted CD4+, CD8+, or CD8+CD57+ T cells (not recorded which) from PBMCs. The source of this sequence is a human donor with aplastic anemia. CDR3: CASSLRIPPGSREKLFF. As DNA, the CDR3 is TGTGCCAGCAGCTTAAGAATCCCCCCAGGGTCTCGGGAAAAACTGTTTTTT.